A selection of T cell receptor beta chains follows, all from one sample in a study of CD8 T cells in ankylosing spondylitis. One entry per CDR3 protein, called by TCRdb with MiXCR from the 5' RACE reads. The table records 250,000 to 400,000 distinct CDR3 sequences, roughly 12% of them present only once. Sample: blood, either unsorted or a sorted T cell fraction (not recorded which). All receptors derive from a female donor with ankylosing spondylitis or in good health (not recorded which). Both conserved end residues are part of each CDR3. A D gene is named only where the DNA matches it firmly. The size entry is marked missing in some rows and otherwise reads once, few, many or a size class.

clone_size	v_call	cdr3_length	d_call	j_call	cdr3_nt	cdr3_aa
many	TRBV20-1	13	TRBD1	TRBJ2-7	TGCAGTGCCCACAGGGGGAAACCCTACGAGCAGTACTTC	CSAHRGKPYEQYF
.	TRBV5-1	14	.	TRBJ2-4	TGCGCCAGCAGCTTCGGGGATGTTATGGACATTCAGTACTTC	CASSFGDVMDIQYF
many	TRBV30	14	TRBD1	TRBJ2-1	TGTGCCTGGAGTATACGGACAGGGTACAATGAGCAGTTCTTC	CAWSIRTGYNEQFF
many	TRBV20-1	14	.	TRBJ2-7	TGCAGTGCCCCGAGAGGGGGGGACAGGCACGAGCAGTACTTC	CSAPRGGDRHEQYF
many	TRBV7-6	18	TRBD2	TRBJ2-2	TGTGCCAGCAGCTTAGCATCTAGCGGGAGGGCTAACACCGGGGAGCTGTTTTTT	CASSLASSGRANTGELFF
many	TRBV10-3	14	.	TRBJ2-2	TGTGCCATCAGACCCGGGGGGCCCGCCGGGGAGCTGTTTTTT	CAIRPGGPAGELFF
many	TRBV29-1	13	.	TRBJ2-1	TGCAGCGTTGTGGTCTCCAGGTCCAATGAGCAGTTCTTC	CSVVVSRSNEQFF
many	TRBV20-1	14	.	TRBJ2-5	TGCAGTGCTAGAGATTTGCCGGTACAAGAGACCCAGTACTTC	CSARDLPVQETQYF
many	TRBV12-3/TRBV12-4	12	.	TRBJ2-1	TGTGCCAGCACCTCGGGGGTGAATGAGCAGTTCTTC	CASTSGVNEQFF
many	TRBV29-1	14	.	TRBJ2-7	TGCAGCGTCGCGACTATATTAGGAGCCTACGAGCAGTACTTC	CSVATILGAYEQYF
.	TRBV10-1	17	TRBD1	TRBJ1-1	TGCGCCAGCAGTGAGTCGTTGGGACAGGGGGTGAACACTGAAGCTTTCTTT	CASSESLGQGVNTEAFF
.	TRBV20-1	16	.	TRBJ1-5	TGCTGTGCTAGCCCCCTGGTGGGGGCGCGGACCCAGCCCCAGCATTTT	CCASPLVGARTQPQHF
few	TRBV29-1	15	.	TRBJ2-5	TGCAGCGTGGCCACTACGGACCGGGTCCAAGAGACCCAGTACTTC	CSVATTDRVQETQYF
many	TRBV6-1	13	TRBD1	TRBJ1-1	TGTGCCAGCAGTCCTAAATGGACAGGGGAAGCTTTCTTT	CASSPKWTGEAFF
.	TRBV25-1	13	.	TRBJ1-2	TGTGCCAGCAGCCGGCTCCACGGCTATGGCTACACCTTC	CASSRLHGYGYTF
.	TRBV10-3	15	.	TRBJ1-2	TGTGCCATCAGTGTAGACCGGGCCCACCAGTATGGCTACACCTTC	CAISVDRAHQYGYTF
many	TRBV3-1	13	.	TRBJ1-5	TGTGCCAGCAGCTCCCGGTTGAATCAGCCCCAGCATTTT	CASSSRLNQPQHF
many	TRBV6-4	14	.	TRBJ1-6	TGTGCCAGCAGTGCAGGGATCGGGAATTCACCCCTCCACTTT	CASSAGIGNSPLHF
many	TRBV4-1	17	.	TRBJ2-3	TGCGCCAGCAGCCAAGAGGGGTCGGGTATAGTCACAGATACGCAGTATTTT	CASSQEGSGIVTDTQYF
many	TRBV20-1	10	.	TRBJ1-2	TGCAGTGCGCAGGACTATGGCTACACCTTC	CSAQDYGYTF
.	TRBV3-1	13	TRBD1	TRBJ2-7	TGTGCCAGTTCGGTGGACAGGGGAAACGAGCAGTACTTC	CASSVDRGNEQYF
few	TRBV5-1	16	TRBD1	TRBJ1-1	TGCGCCAGCAGCTTACAGGGGGCCGTGGGTGGCACTGAAGCTTTCTTT	CASSLQGAVGGTEAFF
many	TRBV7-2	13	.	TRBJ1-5	TGTGCCTCCAGGATCTATAGCAATCAGCCCCAGCATTTT	CASRIYSNQPQHF
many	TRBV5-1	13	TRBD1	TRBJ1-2	TGCGCCAGCAGTCGCGACAGGGGCACAGGCTACACCTTC	CASSRDRGTGYTF
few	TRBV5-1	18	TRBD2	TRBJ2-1	TGCGCCAGCAGCCCAGGTGCACTAGCGGGGATGGTAAACAATGAGCAGTTCTTC	CASSPGALAGMVNNEQFF
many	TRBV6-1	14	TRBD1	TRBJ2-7	TGTGCCAGCAGTGACCAGACAGGGCCCTACGAGCAGTACTTC	CASSDQTGPYEQYF
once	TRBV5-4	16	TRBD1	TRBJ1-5	TGTGCCAGCAGCTTGTCGGGACAGAGGGACAATCAGCCCCAGCATTTT	CASSLSGQRDNQPQHF
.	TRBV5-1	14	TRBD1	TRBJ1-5	TGCGCCAGCAGCACAGGGGATGTAGCTCAGCCCCAGCATTTT	CASSTGDVAQPQHF
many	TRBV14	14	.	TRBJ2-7	TGTGCCAGCAGCCCAAGGACCGGTACCGGCGAGCAGTACTTC	CASSPRTGTGEQYF
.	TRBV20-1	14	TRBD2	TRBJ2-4	TGCAGTGCCAAAAGAGGAAATCGGGAGGACATTCAGTACTTC	CSAKRGNREDIQYF
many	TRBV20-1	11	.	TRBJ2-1	TGCAGCGCCTCCCTGGTCTCTGAGCAGTTCTTC	CSASLVSEQFF
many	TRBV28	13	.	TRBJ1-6	TGTGCCAGCAAGACCCTTTGGAATTCACCCCTCCACTTT	CASKTLWNSPLHF
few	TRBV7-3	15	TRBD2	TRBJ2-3	TGTGCCAGCAGCACCGGACTAGCGGGGGCAGATACGCAGTATTTT	CASSTGLAGADTQYF
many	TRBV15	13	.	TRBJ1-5	TGTGCCACCAGCAGAGATCGCGGTCAGCCCCAGCATTTT	CATSRDRGQPQHF
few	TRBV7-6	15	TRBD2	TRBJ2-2	TGTGCCAGCAGCTCGTATAGCGGGAGCACCGGGGAGCTGTTTTTT	CASSSYSGSTGELFF
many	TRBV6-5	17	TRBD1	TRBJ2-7	TGTGCCAGCAGTTTAGGACAGGGCTCTTTTTCTCCCTACGAGCAGTACTTC	CASSLGQGSFSPYEQYF
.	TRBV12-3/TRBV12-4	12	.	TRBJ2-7	TGTGCCAGCAGTTTTTTCGTATACGAGCAGTACTTC	CASSFFVYEQYF
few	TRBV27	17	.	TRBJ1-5	TGTGCCAGCAGTTTATCGTCCCTGGCGGCCCGGAGACAGCCCCAGCATTTT	CASSLSSLAARRQPQHF
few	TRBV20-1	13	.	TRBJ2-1	TGCAGTTCACCCCGGACAGCGTACAATGAGCAGTTCTTC	CSSPRTAYNEQFF
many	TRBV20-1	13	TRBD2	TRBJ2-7	TGCAGTGCCGGGGAGGGATTGTCCTACGAGCAGTACTTC	CSAGEGLSYEQYF
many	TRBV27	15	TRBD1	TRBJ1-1	TGCGCCAGCAGCCCTAGACAGGGGGCAAACACTGAAGCTTTCTTT	CASSPRQGANTEAFF
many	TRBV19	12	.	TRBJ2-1	TGTGCCAGTAGTTACGTCCTTAGCCCCCCGTTCTTC	CASSYVLSPPFF
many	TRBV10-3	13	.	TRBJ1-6	TGTGCCATCAGTTTTAGGGATAATTCACCCCTCCACTTT	CAISFRDNSPLHF